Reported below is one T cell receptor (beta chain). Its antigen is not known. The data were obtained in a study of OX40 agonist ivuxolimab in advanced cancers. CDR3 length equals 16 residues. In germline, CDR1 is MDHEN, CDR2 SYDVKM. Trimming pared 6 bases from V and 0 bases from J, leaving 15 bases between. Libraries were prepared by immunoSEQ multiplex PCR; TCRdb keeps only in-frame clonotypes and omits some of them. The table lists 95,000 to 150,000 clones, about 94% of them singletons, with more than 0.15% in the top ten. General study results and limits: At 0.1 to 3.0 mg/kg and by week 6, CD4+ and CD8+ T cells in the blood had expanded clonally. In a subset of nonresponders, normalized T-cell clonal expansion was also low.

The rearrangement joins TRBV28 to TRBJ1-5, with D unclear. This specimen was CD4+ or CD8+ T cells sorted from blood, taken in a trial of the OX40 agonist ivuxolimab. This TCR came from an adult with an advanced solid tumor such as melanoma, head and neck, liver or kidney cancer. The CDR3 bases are TGTGCCAGCAGCATGCTGGCGGGGTTTAGCAATCAGCCCCAGCATTTT. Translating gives CASSMLAGFSNQPQHF.